This T cell receptor (beta chain) comes out of a study of CD4 T cells in relation to SARS-CoV-2 and coronaviruses. At the level of the study: Controls used an HIV-1 Nef peptide pool or no peptide. Study results and caveats: Approximately 65% of donors had memory CD4+ clonotypes crossrecognizing SARS-CoV-2 and common cold coronavirus spike.

In this sample, this clone turned up once. Its target is not known. CD4+ T cells from unexposed donors were obtained before the COVID-19 pandemic (2011-2018). After approximately ten days of culture, CD4+ T cells were isolated. Unexposed-donor CD4+ T cells were probed with SARS-CoV-2 S/N and four cold-coronavirus spikes, cells permitting. Clones were sequenced by immunoSEQ multiplex PCR, and TCRdb holds only the in-frame ones, with some missing. The table lists about 22,000 clones, approximately 70% of them singletons. Sequenced input: CD4+ T cells from PBMCs, cultured in vitro. The TCR sequence derives from a human donor in good health.

CDR3 bases: TGCGCCAGCAGCCAAGATTATGGCAGAAGGAGCAATCAGCCCCAGCATTTT. Its translation: CASSQDYGRRSNQPQHF. The chain joins TRBV4-3 to TRBJ1-5; no clear D gene. The germline V and J ends were trimmed by 0 bases and 1 base, with 13 bases remaining between them. The CDR3 loop spans 17 amino acids. Germline CDR1 LGHNA, CDR2 YSLEER.